Shown below are 12 T cell receptor beta chains from a single sample sequenced in a study of PD-L1 blockade in urothelial cancer. Repertoires were generated with immunoSEQ multiplex PCR, while TCRdb's copy carries only in-frame clones and drops some. The sample has approximately 79,000 clones, around four fifths seen once. The sample's time point: pretreatment peripheral blood. Source: PBMCs, taken around atezolizumab (anti-PD-L1) treatment. These receptors came from a man aged 35 to 55 with urothelial cancer.

The genes are TRBV2 and TRBJ2-3, with 11 bases aligning to TRBD1. Germline V gene lookup returns CDR1 SNHLY and CDR2 FYNNEI. The CDR3 is made up of 14 amino acids. J lost 3 bases, V lost 7 bases, and 3 bases had no gene match. CDR3 sequence: CASKDRGRTDTQYF. The DNA for the CDR3 is TGTGCCAGCAAGGACAGGGGGCGGACAGATACGCAGTATTTT.

The chain couples TRBV7-9 to TRBJ2-7; 9 positions agree with TRBD1. The J segment lost 2 bases and the V segment lost 6 bases, leaving 11 bases of the junction unmatched. Germline loops: CDR1 SEHNR, CDR2 FQNEAQ (reference sequence). The CDR3 has 16 residues. The chain's CDR3 is CASSLRGTGRAYEQYF. The CDR3, as DNA: TGTGCCAGCAGTTTGCGAGGGACAGGGCGGGCCTACGAGCAGTACTTC.

The chain carries TRBV4-1 and TRBJ1-2, with 9 bases that match TRBD1. This CDR3 is 18 amino acids long. Germline CDR1 reads MGHRA; CDR2 reads YSYEKL. J was trimmed by 8 bases and V by 3 bases; bases with no gene match: 19. CDR3 amino acids: CASSQPLLRDREAMGYTF. DNA for the CDR3: TGCGCCAGCAGCCAGCCCCTACTTCGGGACAGGGAGGCTATGGGCTACACCTTC.

The chain employs TRBV15 and TRBJ2-3; D not certain. The V gene lost 1 base and the J gene lost 4 bases, with 6 bases spanning the gap. The CDR3 is made up of 13 amino acids. Germline V lookup: CDR1 LNHNV, CDR2 YYDKDF (reference sequence). CDR3 nucleotides: TGTGCCACCAGCAGAGGCGGCGCAGATACGCAGTATTTT. This encodes CATSRGGADTQYF. The full variable domain, rest sourced from reference TRBV15 and TRBJ2-3, is DAMVIQNPRYQVTQFGKPVTLSCSQTLNHNVMYWYQQKSSQAPKLLFHYYDKDFNNEADTPDNFQSRRPNTSFCFLDIRSPGLGDTAMYLCATSRGGADTQYFGPGTRLTVL.

This clone was seen a few times. J is TRBJ1-5 and V is TRBV11-2; no clear D gene. The V end was cut by 2 bases, the J end by 0 bases, with 11 bases between. The CDR3 runs 16 residues. CDR1 and CDR2 (germline): SGHAT, FQNNGV. The CDR3 region has the DNA TGTGCCAGCAGCTTAACGGCGGGTAATAGCAATCAGCCCCAGCATTTT. Protein sequence: CASSLTAGNSNQPQHF.

This chain links TRBV19 with TRBJ1-1; no clear D. The germline gives CDR1 LNHDA, CDR2 SQIVND (reference sequence). V was pared by 6 bases and J by 3 bases, with 8 bases between. CDR3 length: 12 residues. The CDR3 spells CASRDSDTEAFF. For the CDR3, the DNA is TGTGCCAGTAGAGATTCGGACACTGAAGCTTTCTTT. The full variable domain, completed using reference TRBV19 and TRBJ1-1, is DGGITQSPKYLFRKEGQNVTLSCEQNLNHDAMYWYRQDPGQGLRLIYYSQIVNDFQKGDIAEGYSVSREKKESFPLTVTSAQKNPTAFYLCASRDSDTEAFFGQGTRLTVV.

The V call is TRBV21-1, the J call TRBJ2-7; the D call in the table, TRBD2, was not verified against the DNA. TRBV21-1 is an annotated pseudogene. The CDR3 totals 15 residues. The CDR3 DNA reads as TGTGCCAGCAGCAAAGGAAGATCTAACTCCTACGAGCAGTACTTC. It yields the protein CASSKGRSNSYEQYF.

This chain joins TRBV21-1 and TRBJ2-2; the table's D call, TRBD2, was not checked against the DNA. TRBV21-1 corresponds to a pseudogene. The CDR3 is 17 amino acids. DNA for the CDR3: TGTGCCAGCAGCAAGACTAAGACGATAGAAGGCACCGGGGAGCTGTTTTTT. Protein product: CASSKTKTIEGTGELFF.

This clone was observed a single time. This rearrangement joins TRBV18 to TRBJ2-1, with D perhaps TRBD2 (5 bases). Germline loops: CDR1 KGHSH, CDR2 LQKENI. V dropped 3 bases and J dropped 8 bases, with 14 bases sitting between them. The CDR3 is 14 residues long. The CDR3 here is CASSPSIASYEQFF. CDR3 coding DNA: TGTGCCAGCTCACCCTCCATAGCGTCGTATGAGCAGTTCTTC. Full variable domain (missing parts from reference TRBV18 and TRBJ2-1): NAGVMQNPRHLVRRRGQEARLRCSPMKGHSHVYWYRQLPEEGLKFMVYLQKENIIDESGMPKERFSAEFPKEGPSILRIQQVVRGDSAAYFCASSPSIASYEQFFGPGTRLTVL.

The rearrangement links TRBV5-1 to TRBJ1-1; 11 bases line up with TRBD1. The V gene end was trimmed by 5 bases and the J gene end by 5 bases; junction bases not matched to a gene: 2. Germline values: CDR1 SGHRS, CDR2 YFSETQ. This CDR3 comprises 13 residues. The CDR3 is CASRGTGGTEAFF. The CDR3 DNA reads as TGCGCCAGCAGAGGGACAGGGGGGACTGAAGCTTTCTTT.

V usage is TRBV7-2 and J usage is TRBJ1-3, with D uncertain. CDR1 and CDR2 (germline): SGHTA, FQGNSA. CDR3 length equals 13 residues. The germline V and J ends were trimmed by 5 bases and 7 bases, with 12 bases remaining between them. The CDR3 sequence is CASSVEERNTIYF. CDR3 coding DNA: TGTGCCAGCAGCGTAGAGGAGAGGAACACCATATATTTT.

In this sample, this clone turned up a few times. The CDR3 is CASRGVFGNTIYF. Here the CDR3 DNA reads TGTGCCAGCAGAGGGGTCTTCGGAAACACCATATATTTT. The rearrangement uses TRBV2 and TRBJ1-3; weak D call: TRBD1 (5 bases). The ends were cut back, 6 bases at V and 4 bases at J, with 10 bases in the middle. The CDR3 covers 13 residues. Germline loops: CDR1 SNHLY, CDR2 FYNNEI.